The 19 T cell receptor beta chains below all came from one sample that was sequenced in a study of PD-1 blockade in classical Hodgkin lymphoma (dated by TCRdb to 2018 to 2021). This sample's time point label indicates: cycle 2 day 1 (C2D1) of nivolumab. Every trial patient had relapsed following autologous stem cell transplantation, and prior brentuximab vedotin exposure was what differed among cohorts A, B and C. The library came from the immunoSEQ multiplex PCR assay. This is the immuneACCESS table as TCRdb keeps it, with only in-frame sequences that have V and J called. A part of the clones is gone; compared with another copy, unresolved V genes explain less than half, and the rest is unexplained. The sample profile shows tens of thousands of clones; 73% of them were found once. Of the sample, more than 13% is held by the ten largest clones. This specimen consisted of peripheral blood mononuclear cells (PBMCs), obtained before the second cycle of nivolumab. These TCRs come from a human donor with classical Hodgkin lymphoma.

The V gene is TRBV6-1, the J gene TRBJ2-7; D call uncertain. V was trimmed by 7 bases and J by 6 bases, leaving 7 bases between them. The CDR3 contains 10 residues. CDR1 and CDR2 (germline): MNHNS, SASEGT. CDR3 residues: CASIAREQYF. The DNA of the CDR3 is TGTGCCAGCATCGCACGCGAGCAGTACTTC.

The chain carries TRBV7-6 and TRBJ1-1; 7 bases are shared with TRBD1. The CDR3 runs 17 residues. V lost 3 bases, J lost 1 base, and 11 bases stayed unmatched. Germline assignment: CDR1 SGHVS and CDR2 FNYEAQ. Here the CDR3 DNA reads TGTGCCAGCAGCTTTATCAGTAACGCAGGGGGGAACACTGAAGCTTTCTTT. Its protein is CASSFISNAGGNTEAFF.

The genes are TRBV27 and TRBJ1-1, with D uncertain. The germline V gene has CDR1 MNHEY and CDR2 SMNVEV (reference sequence). Trimming took off 7 bases at V and 3 bases at J, with 18 bases between the two ends. The CDR3 loop spans 15 amino acids. The CDR3: CASNLSPSLYTEAFF. CDR3 nucleotide sequence: TGTGCCAGCAACTTATCCCCGTCCCTTTACACTGAAGCTTTCTTT.

V usage is TRBV10-3 and J usage is TRBJ2-7; maybe TRBD2 (5 bases). The length of the CDR3 is 13 residues. Trimming left V 8 bases short and J 2 bases short, with 13 bases between. Germline V gene lookup returns CDR1 ENHRY and CDR2 SYGVKD. The CDR3 coding sequence is TGTGCCATCGGGCCGAGGGTCACCTACGAGCAGTACTTC. Amino acid sequence: CAIGPRVTYEQYF.

The CDR3 loop reads CASKKRGGTDTQYF. The CDR3 DNA sequence: TGTGCCAGCAAAAAGCGGGGGGGCACAGATACGCAGTATTTT. The rearrangement joins TRBV27 to TRBJ2-3; 9 nucleotides match TRBD2. Germline V lookup: CDR1 MNHEY, CDR2 SMNVEV (reference sequence). This CDR3 is 14 amino acids long. J lost 1 base, V lost 7 bases, and 3 bases had no gene match.

The sample holds a few counts of this clone. J is TRBJ1-1 and V is TRBV14, with a tentative D call TRBD1 (6 bases). The length of the CDR3 is 13 residues. V dropped 5 bases and J dropped 7 bases, with 14 bases sitting between them. From germline, CDR1 is SGHDN and CDR2 FVKESK. This CDR3 is CASSGPGTLEAFF. DNA for the CDR3: TGTGCCAGCAGCGGTCCCGGGACACTTGAAGCTTTCTTT.

The chain employs TRBV6-5 and TRBJ1-2; D is undetermined. V lost 5 bases and J 10 bases, leaving 14 bases between the germline ends. Germline values: CDR1 MNHEY, CDR2 SVGAGI. There are 12 residues in the CDR3. The CDR3 DNA follows: TGTGCCAGCAGTACGGACCTGTTCAACTACACCTTC. Translating gives CASSTDLFNYTF.

The chain is built from TRBV29-1 and TRBJ1-1, with D hard to call. V was shortened by 4 bases and J by 5 bases, with 14 bases between the two germline ends. The length of the CDR3 is 13 residues. Looked up from germline, CDR1 is SQVTM and CDR2 is ANQGSEA. This CDR3 is CSVAGSGLTEAFF. The DNA for the CDR3 is TGCAGCGTTGCGGGGAGTGGGCTAACTGAAGCTTTCTTT.

The chain joins TRBV27 to TRBJ1-5, with D maybe TRBD1 (6 bases). V lost 3 bases and J lost 5, with 23 bases in between. The germline V gene has CDR1 MNHEY and CDR2 SMNVEV (reference sequence). The length of the CDR3 is 18 residues. The CDR3 loop reads CASSFSSRSGGLYQPQHF. Here the CDR3 DNA reads TGTGCCAGCAGTTTTTCTTCACGGTCGGGGGGGCTTTATCAGCCCCAGCATTTT.

This chain joins TRBV6-6 and TRBJ1-6; maybe TRBD1 (6 bases). There are 14 residues in the CDR3. Trimming removed 7 bases at V and 8 bases at J, with 15 bases between. CDR1 is MNHNY and CDR2 is SVGAGI in the germline V gene (reference sequence). The CDR3 DNA reads as TGTGCCAGCACCAACAGGGCTTCGGATTCACCCCTCCACTTT. It is translated as CASTNRASDSPLHF.

The CDR3 loop is CASSSPGQGDWYGYTF. CDR3 nucleotide sequence: TGTGCCAGCAGTTCACCGGGACAGGGGGATTGGTATGGCTACACCTTC. The V gene is TRBV27, the J gene TRBJ1-2; 11 bases match TRBD1. The ends lost 4 bases at V and 5 bases at J; junction bases unmatched: 9. This CDR3 is built from 16 residues. Germline CDR1 reads MNHEY; CDR2 reads SMNVEV (reference sequence).

This rearrangement joins TRBV13 to TRBJ2-3, with D perhaps assigned TRBD1 or TRBD2 (5 bases each). CDR3 length equals 11 residues. From germline, CDR1 is PRHDT and CDR2 FYEKMQ (reference sequence). The V end was cut by 5 bases, the J end by 6 bases, with 6 bases between. The CDR3 loop reads CASSEGDTQYF. In DNA form, the CDR3 reads TGTGCCAGCAGCGAGGGGGATACGCAGTATTTT.

This clone has only a few counts. The chain has TRBV18 and TRBJ1-1; maybe TRBD1 (6 bases). The length of the CDR3 is 14 residues. Germline values: CDR1 KGHSH, CDR2 LQKENI. V was shortened by 6 bases and J by 4 bases, with 15 bases between the two germline ends. Written as DNA, the CDR3 is TGTGCCAGCTCTTTCGGGACACTAGGCACTGAAGCTTTCTTT. Translated, it gives CASSFGTLGTEAFF.

Only a few counts were recorded for this clone. The chain joins TRBV6-1 to TRBJ1-1; a possible D gene is TRBD1 (6 bases). The CDR3 spans 12 residues. Germline-derived CDR1 and CDR2 are MNHNS and SASEGT. V gave up 5 bases and J gave up 5 bases, with 9 bases separating them. CDR3 sequence: CASSPGVTEAFF. In DNA form, the CDR3 reads TGTGCCAGCAGTCCAGGGGTTACTGAAGCTTTCTTT.

Worth noting for this clone: One junction end disagrees with the germline gene, perhaps due to a read error. This chain joins TRBV2 and TRBJ1-2; D is perhaps TRBD1 (5 bases). The CDR3 length is 15 residues. Germline lookup yields CDR1 SNHLY and CDR2 FYNNEI. CDR3 in DNA: TGTGCCAGCAGTGAGGCGACAGCTAATAACTATGGCTGCACCTTC. Protein: CASSEATANNYGCTF.

CDR3 in DNA: TGTGCCAGTAGTACGACAGGGAGCTCTGGAAACACCATATATTTT. This codes for CASSTTGSSGNTIYF. The rearrangement uses TRBV19 and TRBJ1-3; 7 bases match TRBD1. Losses at the gene ends were 4 bases for V and 0 bases for J; bases not matched to a gene: 3. The germline V gene encodes CDR1 LNHDA and CDR2 SQIVND (reference sequence). This CDR3 contains 15 residues.

The chain links TRBV9 to TRBJ2-7, with TRBD2 matching 8 bases. The CDR3 is 15 amino acids. V was pared by 1 base and J by 2 bases, with 5 bases of the junction left unmatched. The germline gives CDR1 SGDLS, CDR2 YYNGEE. CDR3 coding DNA: TGTGCCAGCAGCGTAACAGCGGGAGCCACCTACGAGCAGTACTTC. Translation gives CASSVTAGATYEQYF.

The rearrangement joins TRBV6-5 to TRBJ2-2; D possibly matches TRBD1 or TRBD2 (5 bases each). Germline values: CDR1 MNHEY, CDR2 SVGAGI. This CDR3 has 14 amino acids. The germline V and J ends were trimmed by 4 bases and 5 bases, with 11 bases remaining between them. The CDR3 reads CASSWGGGTGELFF. DNA for the CDR3: TGTGCCAGCAGTTGGGGTGGGGGAACCGGGGAGCTGTTTTTT.

The rearrangement joins TRBV18 to TRBJ2-7; 12 positions match TRBD2. Germline values: CDR1 KGHSH, CDR2 LQKENI. V trimming: 0 bases; J trimming: 7 bases; junction bases outside the gene matches: 4. The CDR3 is 15 amino acids. DNA for the CDR3: TGTGCCAGCTCACCACCGACTAGCGGGAGTCCAGAGCAGTACTTC. It encodes CASSPPTSGSPEQYF.